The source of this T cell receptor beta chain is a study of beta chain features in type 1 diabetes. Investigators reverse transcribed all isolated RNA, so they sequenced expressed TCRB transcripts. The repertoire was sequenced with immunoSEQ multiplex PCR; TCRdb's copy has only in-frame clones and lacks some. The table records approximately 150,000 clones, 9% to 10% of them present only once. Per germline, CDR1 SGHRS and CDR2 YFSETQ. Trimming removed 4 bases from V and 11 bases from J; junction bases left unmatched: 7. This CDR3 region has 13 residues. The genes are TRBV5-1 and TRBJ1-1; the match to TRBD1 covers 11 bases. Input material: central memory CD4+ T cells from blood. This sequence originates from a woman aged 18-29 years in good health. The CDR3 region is CASSRGQGASAFF. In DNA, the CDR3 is TGCGCCAGCAGCCGTGGACAGGGGGCCTCGGCTTTCTTT. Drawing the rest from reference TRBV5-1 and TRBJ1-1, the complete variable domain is KAGVTQTPRYLIKTRGQQVTLSCSPISGHRSVSWYQQTPGQGLQFLFEYFSETQRNKGNFPGRFSGRQFSNSRSEMNVSTLELGDSALYLCASSRGQGASAFFGQGTRLTVV.